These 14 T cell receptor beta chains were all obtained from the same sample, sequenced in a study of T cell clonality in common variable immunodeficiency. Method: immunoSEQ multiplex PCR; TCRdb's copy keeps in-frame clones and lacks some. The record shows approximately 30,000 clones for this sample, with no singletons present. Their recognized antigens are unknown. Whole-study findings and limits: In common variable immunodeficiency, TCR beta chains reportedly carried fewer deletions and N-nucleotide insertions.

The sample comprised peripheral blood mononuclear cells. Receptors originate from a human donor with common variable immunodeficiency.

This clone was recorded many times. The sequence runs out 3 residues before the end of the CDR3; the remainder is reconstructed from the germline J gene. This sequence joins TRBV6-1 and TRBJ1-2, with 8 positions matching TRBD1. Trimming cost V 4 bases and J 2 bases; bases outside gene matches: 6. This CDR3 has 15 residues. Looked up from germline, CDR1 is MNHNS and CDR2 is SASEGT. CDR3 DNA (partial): TGTGCCAGCAGTGTCGGGACAGGACGAAACTATGGC. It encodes CASSVGTGRNYG. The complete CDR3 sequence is CASSVGTGRNYGYTF.

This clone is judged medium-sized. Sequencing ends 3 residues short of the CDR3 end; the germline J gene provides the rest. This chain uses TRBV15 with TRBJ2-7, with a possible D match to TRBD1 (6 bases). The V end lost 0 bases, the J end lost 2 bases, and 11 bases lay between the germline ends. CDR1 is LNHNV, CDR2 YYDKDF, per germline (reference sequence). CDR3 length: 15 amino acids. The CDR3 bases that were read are TGTGCCACCAGCAGAGATCTCGGACAGCCCTACGAG. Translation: CATSRDLGQPYE. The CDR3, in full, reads CATSRDLGQPYEQYF.

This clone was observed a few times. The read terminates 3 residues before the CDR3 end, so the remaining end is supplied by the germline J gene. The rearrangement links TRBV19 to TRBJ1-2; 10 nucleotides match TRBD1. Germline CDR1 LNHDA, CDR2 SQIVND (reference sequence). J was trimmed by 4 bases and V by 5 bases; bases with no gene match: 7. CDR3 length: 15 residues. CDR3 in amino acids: CASSRQGALGYGYTF. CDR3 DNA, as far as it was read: TGTGCCAGTAGTCGACAGGGGGCGCTTGGCTATGGC.

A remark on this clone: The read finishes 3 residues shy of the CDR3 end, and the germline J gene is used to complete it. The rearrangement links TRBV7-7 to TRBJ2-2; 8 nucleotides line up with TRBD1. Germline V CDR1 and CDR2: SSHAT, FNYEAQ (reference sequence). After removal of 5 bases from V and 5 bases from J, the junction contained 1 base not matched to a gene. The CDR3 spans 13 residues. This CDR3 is CASSRQGTGELFF. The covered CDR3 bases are TGTGCCAGCAGCCGACAGGGGACCGGGGAG.

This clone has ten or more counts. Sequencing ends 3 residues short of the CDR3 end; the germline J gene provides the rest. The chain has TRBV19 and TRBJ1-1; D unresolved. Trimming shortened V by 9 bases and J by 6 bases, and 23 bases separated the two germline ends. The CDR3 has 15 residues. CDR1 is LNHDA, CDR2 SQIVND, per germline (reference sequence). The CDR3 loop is CASTFQRFGGPEAFF. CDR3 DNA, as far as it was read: TGTGCCAGCACCTTCCAGAGGTTTGGTGGTCCTGAA.

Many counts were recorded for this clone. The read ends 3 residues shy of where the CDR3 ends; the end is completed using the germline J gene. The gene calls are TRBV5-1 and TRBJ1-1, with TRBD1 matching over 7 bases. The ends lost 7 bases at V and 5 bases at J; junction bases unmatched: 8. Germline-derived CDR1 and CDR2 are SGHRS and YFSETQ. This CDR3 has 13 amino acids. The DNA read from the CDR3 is TGCGCCAGCCGGACAGGTTCTTTTACTGAA. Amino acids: CASRTGSFTE. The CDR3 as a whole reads CASRTGSFTEAFF.

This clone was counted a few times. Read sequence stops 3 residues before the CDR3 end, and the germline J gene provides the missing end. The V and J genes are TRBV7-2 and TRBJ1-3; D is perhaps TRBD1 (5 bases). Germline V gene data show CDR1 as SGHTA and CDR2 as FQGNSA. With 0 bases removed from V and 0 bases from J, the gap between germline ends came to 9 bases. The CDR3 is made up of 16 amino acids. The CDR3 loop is CASSLAYQGSGNTIYF. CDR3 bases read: TGTGCCAGCAGCTTAGCGTACCAGGGCTCTGGAAACACC.

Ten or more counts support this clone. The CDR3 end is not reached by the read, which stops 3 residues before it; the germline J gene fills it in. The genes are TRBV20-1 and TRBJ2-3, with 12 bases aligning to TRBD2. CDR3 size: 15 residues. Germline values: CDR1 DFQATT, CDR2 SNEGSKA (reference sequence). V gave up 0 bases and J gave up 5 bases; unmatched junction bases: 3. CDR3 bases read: TGCAGTGCTAGAGACCGGACTAGCGGGAAAGATACG. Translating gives CSARDRTSGKDT. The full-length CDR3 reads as CSARDRTSGKDTQYF.

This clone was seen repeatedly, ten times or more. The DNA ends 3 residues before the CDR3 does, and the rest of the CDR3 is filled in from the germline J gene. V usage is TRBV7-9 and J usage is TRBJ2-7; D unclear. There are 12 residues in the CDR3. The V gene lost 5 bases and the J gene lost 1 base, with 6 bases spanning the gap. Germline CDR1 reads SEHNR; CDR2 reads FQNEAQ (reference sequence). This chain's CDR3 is CASSPRSYEQYF. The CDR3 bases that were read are TGTGCCAGCAGCCCTAGATCCTACGAG.

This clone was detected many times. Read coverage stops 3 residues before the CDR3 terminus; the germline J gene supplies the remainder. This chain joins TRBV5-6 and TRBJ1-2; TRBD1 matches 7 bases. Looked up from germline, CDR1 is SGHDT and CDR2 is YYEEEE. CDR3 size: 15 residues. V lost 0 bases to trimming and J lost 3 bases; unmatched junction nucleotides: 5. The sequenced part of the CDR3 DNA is TGTGCCAGCAGCTTGGGTCTGCAGGGGGACTATGGC. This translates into CASSLGLQGDYG. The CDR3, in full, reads CASSLGLQGDYGYTF.

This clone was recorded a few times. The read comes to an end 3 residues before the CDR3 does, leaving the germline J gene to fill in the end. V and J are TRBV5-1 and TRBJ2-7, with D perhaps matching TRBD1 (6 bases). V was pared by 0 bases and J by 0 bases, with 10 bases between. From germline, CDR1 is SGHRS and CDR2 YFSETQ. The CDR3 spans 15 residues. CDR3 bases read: TGCGCCAGCAGCTTGGACGGGACACTCTCCTACGAG. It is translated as CASSLDGTLSYE. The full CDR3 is CASSLDGTLSYEQYF.

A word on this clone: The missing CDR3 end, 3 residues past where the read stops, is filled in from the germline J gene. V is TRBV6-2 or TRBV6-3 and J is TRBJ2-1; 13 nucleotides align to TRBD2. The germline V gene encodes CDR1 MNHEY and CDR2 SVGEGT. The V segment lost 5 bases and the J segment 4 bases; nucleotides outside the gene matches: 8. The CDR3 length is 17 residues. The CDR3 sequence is CASSTGGGLAGYNEQFF. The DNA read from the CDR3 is TGTGCCAGCAGTACCGGGGGGGGACTAGCGGGATACAATGAG.

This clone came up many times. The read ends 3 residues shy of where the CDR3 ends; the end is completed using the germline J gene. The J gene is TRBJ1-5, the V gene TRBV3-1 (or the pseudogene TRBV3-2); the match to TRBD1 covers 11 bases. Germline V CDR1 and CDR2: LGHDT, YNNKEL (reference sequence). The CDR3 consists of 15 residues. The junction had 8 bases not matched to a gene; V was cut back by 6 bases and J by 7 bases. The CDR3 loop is CASSPDRGRGQPQHF. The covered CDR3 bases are TGTGCCAGCAGTCCGGACAGGGGGCGTGGACAGCCC.

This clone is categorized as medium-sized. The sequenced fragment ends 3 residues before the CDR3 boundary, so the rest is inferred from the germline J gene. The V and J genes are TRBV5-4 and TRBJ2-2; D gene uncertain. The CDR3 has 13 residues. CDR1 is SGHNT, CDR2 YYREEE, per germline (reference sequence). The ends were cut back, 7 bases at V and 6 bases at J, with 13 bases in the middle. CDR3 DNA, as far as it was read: TGTGCCAGCGCCAAGAATACTGCCGGGGAG. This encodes CASAKNTAGE. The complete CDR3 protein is CASAKNTAGELFF.